What follows is one T cell receptor (beta chain) and its context. Its target is unknown. In germline, CDR1 is SGHNT, CDR2 YYREEE (reference sequence). The CDR3 loop spans 15 amino acids. Trimming removed 5 bases from V and 3 bases from J; junction bases left unmatched: 9. This sample was included in a study of graft-versus-host responses after intestinal transplantation. Turning to the study itself: In this cohort, recipients had multivisceral, liver-intestinal, or isolated intestinal transplants. Study outcomes and limitations: Peak circulating GvH clone levels tracked with early post-transplant HvG declines. Within the allografts of patients who had graft-donor T cell macrochimerism, graft-versus-host to host-versus-graft clonal ratios were high. In recipient marrow, GvH clones were found, and some appeared first in ileum or blood.

Produced via immunoSEQ multiplex PCR; TCRdb's table is partial and in-frame only. The sample shows approximately 110,000 clones, around 90% of them seen only once. Specimen: unstimulated CD4+ T cells sorted from spleen or lymph node cells, collected before transplant. The rearrangement uses TRBV5-4 and TRBJ2-3; 7 nucleotides agree with TRBD1. The TCR originated in a human donor who was the organ donor for an intestinal transplant. The CDR3, as DNA: TGTGCCAGCAGACAGCAGACAGGGTCAACAGATACGCAGTATTTT. Residues: CASRQQTGSTDTQYF.